The next 32 T cell receptor beta chains were all read from a single sample in a study of Graves' ophthalmopathy and Graves' hyperthyroidism. CDR3 regions of TCR beta were amplified from RNA transcripts. Scientists carried out first-round RT-PCR using HTBI primers and then a second-round multiplex PCR. One entry per CDR3 protein, called by TCRdb with MiXCR from the multiplex PCR reads. Of about 400,000 distinct CDR3 sequences in the sample, 18% were seen once. Sequenced input: peripheral blood. The receptors stem from a woman aged 18-29 years with Graves' ophthalmopathy.

There are many counts of this clonotype. This chain connects TRBV19 to TRBJ1-1; D unresolved. Looked up from germline, CDR1 is LNHDA and CDR2 is SQIVND (reference sequence). The CDR3 has 14 amino acids. V lost 4 bases to trimming and J lost 3 bases, with 12 bases between them. Here the CDR3 reads CASSSQEADTEAFF. The CDR3 nucleotides read TGTGCCAGTAGTAGTCAAGAGGCGGACACTGAAGCTTTCTTT.

The CDR3 sequence is CASSLGQQGFNSPLHF. CDR3 bases: TGTGCCAGCAGTTTGGGACAACAGGGCTTCAATTCACCCCTCCACTTT. The chain uses TRBV28 and TRBJ1-6; possibly TRBD1 for D (6 bases). V lost 3 bases to trimming and J lost 7 bases, with 16 bases between them. The germline gives CDR1 MDHEN, CDR2 SYDVKM. The CDR3 totals 16 residues.

This clonotype was observed many times. The V call is TRBV6-2 or TRBV6-3, the J call TRBJ2-7; D not certain. Germline CDR1 is MNHEY and CDR2 is SVGEGT. This CDR3 contains 13 residues. V was pared by 7 bases and J by 4 bases, with 14 bases between. The CDR3: CASTITGGYEQYF. CDR3 bases: TGTGCCAGCACCATTACGGGTGGGTACGAGCAGTACTTC.

This clonotype has ten or more counts. The chain employs TRBV29-1 and TRBJ1-2; no definite D call. V was shortened by 3 bases and J by 1 base, with 9 bases between the two germline ends. Germline CDR1 and CDR2: SQVTM and ANQGSEA. The CDR3 is made up of 13 amino acids. CDR3 sequence (DNA): TGCAGCGTTGAGGTCGGTCGTAACTATGGCTACACCTTC. Protein: CSVEVGRNYGYTF.

In this sample, this clonotype turned up many times. CDR3 in amino acids: CASKMFRGGTEAFF. Here the CDR3 DNA reads TGTGCCAGCAAAATGTTTAGAGGGGGCACTGAAGCTTTCTTT. This chain connects TRBV12-3 or TRBV12-4 to TRBJ1-1; D is perhaps TRBD1 (6 bases). Trimming pared 7 bases from V and 4 bases from J, leaving 16 bases between. The CDR3 covers 14 residues.

In its sample, this clonotype was seen many times. This chain connects TRBV11-2 to TRBJ2-2, with D possibly matching TRBD2 (5 bases). The CDR3 length is 15 residues. V dropped 4 bases and J dropped 3 bases, with 12 bases sitting between them. From germline, CDR1 is SGHAT and CDR2 FQNNGV. The CDR3 region is CASSSRTAYTGELFF. In DNA form, the CDR3 reads TGTGCCAGCAGCTCCCGGACTGCCTACACCGGGGAGCTGTTTTTT.

This clonotype has a single count. The chain joins TRBV2 to TRBJ2-2; D remains ambiguous. The V gene's germline CDR1 is SNHLY and CDR2 FYNNEI. The CDR3 runs to 13 residues. Deletions cut 7 bases from V and 0 bases from J, with 6 bases between. In nucleotides, the CDR3 is TGTGCCAGCACAAACGCGAACACCGGGGAGCTGTTTTTT. Its protein product is CASTNANTGELFF.

This sequence joins TRBV12-3 or TRBV12-4 and TRBJ2-7, with TRBD2 matching 12 bases. V lost 6 bases to trimming and J lost 7 bases; unmatched junction nucleotides: 10. This CDR3 is 15 amino acids long. The CDR3 DNA follows: TGTGCCAGCAGCCTCCTAGCGGGAGGGCCGGGTGAGCAGTACTTC. Amino acid sequence: CASSLLAGGPGEQYF.

As to this clonotype: This sequence may be a read error, since a much larger clone differs from it by one base. The chain uses TRBV11-1 and TRBJ2-7; 7 positions agree with TRBD2. CDR3 length: 17 amino acids. CDR1 is SGHAT and CDR2 is FQDESV in the germline V gene (reference sequence). The CDR3: CACSTPSRGGLTYEQYF. For the CDR3, the DNA is TGTGCCTGCAGCACCCCGAGCCGCGGGGGTTTAACCTACGAGCAGTACTTC.

This clonotype turned up a few times. The gene calls are TRBV2 and TRBJ2-5; tentatively, D is TRBD1 or TRBD2 (5 bases each). CDR3 size: 15 residues. CDR1 and CDR2 (germline): SNHLY, FYNNEI. V was trimmed by 6 bases and J by 5 bases, leaving 19 bases between them. As DNA, the CDR3 is TGTGCCAGCAGCGAGGGGACCACCCGCCGGGAGACCCAGTACTTC. Protein: CASSEGTTRRETQYF. The entire variable domain, with the rest obtained from reference TRBV2 and TRBJ2-5, is as follows: EPEVTQTPSHQVTQMGQEVILRCVPISNHLYFYWYRQILGQKVEFLVSFYNNEISEKSEIFDDQFSVERPDGSNFTLKIRSTKLEDSAMYFCASSEGTTRRETQYFGPGTRLLVL.

This clonotype was detected many times. The chain employs TRBV9 and TRBJ2-2; 7 bases are a match to TRBD1. This CDR3 spans 15 amino acids. Trimming cost V 6 bases and J 3 bases; bases outside gene matches: 8. Per the germline V gene, CDR1 is SGDLS and CDR2 is YYNGEE. DNA for the CDR3: TGTGCCAGCACATCACGACAGGGCGACACCGGGGAGCTGTTTTTT. Its translation: CASTSRQGDTGELFF.

Ten or more counts support this clonotype. V is TRBV11-2 and J is TRBJ2-7; D might be TRBD2 (6 bases). The CDR3 extends over 14 amino acids. Trimming cost V 5 bases and J 2 bases, with 13 bases left between them. The germline V gene encodes CDR1 SGHAT and CDR2 FQNNGV. The CDR3 bases are TGTGCCAGCAGCCCCACTAGCCGACCCTACGAGCAGTACTTC. Translated: CASSPTSRPYEQYF. Variable domain in full (rest from reference TRBV11-2 and TRBJ2-7): EAGVAQSPRYKIIEKRQSVAFWCNPISGHATLYWYQQILGQGPKLLIQFQNNGVVDDSQLPKDRFSAERLKGVDSTLKIQPAKLEDSAVYLCASSPTSRPYEQYFGPGTRLTVT.

This clonotype appeared many times. The chain uses TRBV19 and TRBJ1-6; D may be TRBD1 (6 bases). Looked up from germline, CDR1 is LNHDA and CDR2 is SQIVND (reference sequence). The CDR3 extends over 16 amino acids. Deletions cut 0 bases from V and 9 bases from J, with 15 bases between. This CDR3 is CASSIDPSRGSSPLHF. In DNA, the CDR3 is TGTGCCAGTAGTATAGATCCCAGCAGGGGATCTTCACCCCTCCACTTT.

This clonotype was detected once. This sequence joins TRBV9 and TRBJ2-7; 8 bases agree with TRBD1. V dropped 5 bases and J dropped 6; count of bases not matched to a gene: 10. The CDR3 consists of 14 residues. Germline V gene sequence: CDR1 SGDLS, CDR2 YYNGEE. The CDR3 DNA reads as TGTGCCAGCAGTCGAGGACAGGGACGATTCGAGCAGTACTTC. Protein product: CASSRGQGRFEQYF.

This clonotype came up a few times. This chain connects TRBV12-3 or TRBV12-4 to TRBJ1-1; possibly TRBD1 for D (5 bases). There are 13 residues in the CDR3. Trimming stripped 5 bases from V and 8 bases from J, with 15 bases between. CDR3 residues: CASSQQPRTEAFF. CDR3 DNA: TGTGCCAGCAGTCAACAACCCCGGACAGAAGCTTTCTTT.

This clonotype was seen at least ten times. The gene calls are TRBV6-4 and TRBJ1-5; a weak D match, TRBD1 (5 bases). The CDR3 length is 14 residues. V shed 4 bases and J shed 1 base, with 8 bases lying between them. Looked up from germline, CDR1 is MRHNA and CDR2 is SNTAGT. The CDR3 DNA is TGTGCCAGCAGTGTGACAGCCAGCAATCAGCCCCAGCATTTT. Translated: CASSVTASNQPQHF.

This clonotype was detected ten times or more. V gene TRBV7-9 combines with J gene TRBJ2-5, with D perhaps matching TRBD2 (5 bases). This CDR3 region has 16 residues. V was trimmed by 9 bases and J by 5 bases, leaving 25 bases between them. The V gene's germline CDR1 is SEHNR and CDR2 FQNEAQ (reference sequence). CDR3 sequence reads: CASSPPERFRRETQYF. For the CDR3, the DNA is TGTGCCAGTTCACCACCCGAGAGGTTTCGGAGGGAGACCCAGTACTTC.

This clonotype was seen at least ten times. The chain carries TRBV6-5 and TRBJ2-5, with TRBD2 identical over 9 bases. CDR1 and CDR2 from the germline V gene are MNHEY and SVGAGI. V dropped 4 bases and J dropped 4; count of bases not matched to a gene: 13. The CDR3 covers 17 residues. CDR3 coding DNA: TGTGCCAGCAGTTCCCCCTACTCGGCGGGGGGGCGAGAGACCCAGTACTTC. Its translation: CASSSPYSAGGRETQYF.

This clonotype was seen many times. A read error may produce the germline difference seen at one junction end. The V and J genes are TRBV29-1 and TRBJ1-1; a weak D match, TRBD1 (6 bases). The length of the CDR3 is 12 residues. The V gene's germline CDR1 is SQVTM and CDR2 ANQGSEA. Here the CDR3 reads CSVDPGGTEALF. Here the CDR3 DNA reads TGCAGCGTTGACCCCGGGGGCACTGAAGCTCTCTTT.

This clonotype was counted ten times or more. This chain joins TRBV18 and TRBJ2-5; D is unclear. V was shortened by 1 base and J by 5 bases, with 5 bases between the two germline ends. Germline V lookup: CDR1 KGHSH, CDR2 LQKENI. The CDR3 has 12 residues. This CDR3 is CASSPLGETQYF. Written as DNA, the CDR3 is TGTGCCAGCTCACCACTCGGTGAGACCCAGTACTTC. Using reference TRBV18 and TRBJ2-5 for the parts outside the CDR3, the full variable domain is NAGVMQNPRHLVRRRGQEARLRCSPMKGHSHVYWYRQLPEEGLKFMVYLQKENIIDESGMPKERFSAEFPKEGPSILRIQQVVRGDSAAYFCASSPLGETQYFGPGTRLLVL.

This clonotype was seen repeatedly, ten times or more. The gene calls are TRBV6-5 and TRBJ2-2; unclear D gene. V was shortened by 2 bases and J by 6 bases, with 10 bases between the two germline ends. Germline V CDR1 and CDR2: MNHEY, SVGAGI. The CDR3 sequence is 14 residues long. CDR3 residues: CASSYLRSAGELFF. CDR3 in DNA: TGTGCCAGCAGTTACCTACGCAGTGCCGGGGAGCTGTTTTTT.

This clonotype was seen a few times. The rearrangement joins TRBV27 to TRBJ1-5; TRBD1 agrees at 12 bases. CDR1 and CDR2 (germline): MNHEY, SMNVEV (reference sequence). The length of the CDR3 is 18 residues. With 4 bases clipped from V and 1 base from J, the junction kept 8 bases outside the gene matches. The CDR3 here is CASSSRGTGGRSNQPQHF. The CDR3 DNA reads TGTGCCAGCAGTTCAAGGGGGACAGGGGGCCGGAGCAATCAGCCCCAGCATTTT.

In its sample, this clonotype was seen many times. The rearrangement links TRBV20-1 to TRBJ2-2, with D possibly TRBD2 on 5 matching bases. Germline V gives CDR1 DFQATT, CDR2 SNEGSKA (reference sequence). The V gene lost 5 bases and the J gene lost 1 base, with 11 bases spanning the gap. CDR3 length equals 14 residues. The CDR3, as DNA: TGCAGTGCTTTCGGACGGGAGAACACCGGGGAGCTGTTTTTT. Translating gives CSAFGRENTGELFF.

This clonotype appeared many times. The genes are TRBV7-2 and TRBJ1-1; D is possibly TRBD1 (5 bases). The CDR3 covers 17 residues. Germline V gene sequence: CDR1 SGHTA, CDR2 FQGNSA. Trimming took 5 bases from V and 7 from J, leaving 26 bases between them. CDR3 region: CASSPSGWRGYSHEAFF. The CDR3, as DNA: TGTGCCAGCAGCCCTAGCGGGTGGCGGGGCTACTCCCATGAAGCTTTCTTT.

This clonotype was seen ten or more times. The chain couples TRBV7-9 to TRBJ2-7; D possibly corresponds to TRBD1 (6 bases). The V end was cut by 4 bases, the J end by 7 bases, with 11 bases between. CDR1 and CDR2 from the germline V gene are SEHNR and FQNEAQ (reference sequence). The CDR3 is made up of 12 amino acids. The CDR3 region is CASSSFQGEQYF. DNA of the CDR3: TGTGCCAGCAGCTCATTCCAGGGGGAGCAGTACTTC.

This clonotype has a count of ten or more. The genes are TRBV27 and TRBJ1-2; 7 bases are shared with TRBD1. Unmatched junction bases numbered 6, after V lost 3 bases and J lost 5 bases. Germline assignment: CDR1 MNHEY and CDR2 SMNVEV (reference sequence). The CDR3 has 14 amino acids. The CDR3 here is CASSFRGQAYGYTF. CDR3 DNA: TGTGCCAGCAGTTTTCGAGGACAGGCATATGGCTACACCTTC.

This clonotype came up many times. This chain joins TRBV7-2 and TRBJ1-2; weak D call: TRBD1 (6 bases). The CDR3 is 14 amino acids. Germline lookup yields CDR1 SGHTA and CDR2 FQGNSA. Deletions cut 5 bases from V and 8 bases from J, with 18 bases between. The DNA for the CDR3 is TGTGCCAGCAGCCTTGCAATACAGGGCGACGGCTACACCTTC. This gives the protein CASSLAIQGDGYTF.

This clonotype has a count of ten or more. This rearrangement joins TRBV20-1 to TRBJ1-5; no firm D call. CDR1 is DFQATT, CDR2 SNEGSKA, per germline (reference sequence). The CDR3 runs 10 residues. Trimming shortened V by 5 bases and J by 8 bases, and 7 bases separated the two germline ends. CDR3 sequence reads: CSAGHKPQHF. CDR3 bases: TGCAGTGCTGGGCATAAGCCCCAGCATTTT.

This clonotype was counted ten times or more. The J gene is TRBJ1-5, the V gene TRBV20-1, with TRBD1 matching 8 bases. Germline V gene sequence: CDR1 DFQATT, CDR2 SNEGSKA (reference sequence). The CDR3 totals 13 residues. Losses at the gene ends were 1 base for V and 7 bases for J; bases not matched to a gene: 3. The CDR3 region is CSARGQGSQPQHF. In nucleotides, the CDR3 is TGCAGTGCTAGAGGACAGGGGAGCCAGCCCCAGCATTTT.

The chain uses TRBV6-1 and TRBJ1-2; TRBD1 agrees at 9 bases. The germline gives CDR1 MNHNS, CDR2 SASEGT. With V trimmed by 6 bases and J by 8 bases, 7 bases remained unmatched. This CDR3 comprises 13 residues. The CDR3 spells CASREGTGGGYTF. DNA for the CDR3: TGTGCCAGCAGGGAGGGTACAGGGGGCGGCTACACCTTC.

J is TRBJ1-2 and V is TRBV12-3 or TRBV12-4; D is unclear. The V and J ends lost 1 base and 9 bases respectively, with 18 bases between them. This CDR3 spans 15 amino acids. The CDR3 region has the DNA TGTGCCAGCAGTTTAGGTGCCGGACGTGAAATAAGCTACACCTTC. Translation: CASSLGAGREISYTF.

In this sample, this clonotype turned up many times. The V call is TRBV15, the J call TRBJ1-5; TRBD1 matches at 10 bases. J lost 4 bases, V lost 5 bases, and 5 bases had no gene match. Germline V gene data show CDR1 as LNHNV and CDR2 as YYDKDF (reference sequence). The CDR3 contains 15 residues. The CDR3 region has the DNA TGTGCCACCAGCCCGGAGGACAGGGGGAATCAGCCCCAGCATTTT. This encodes CATSPEDRGNQPQHF.